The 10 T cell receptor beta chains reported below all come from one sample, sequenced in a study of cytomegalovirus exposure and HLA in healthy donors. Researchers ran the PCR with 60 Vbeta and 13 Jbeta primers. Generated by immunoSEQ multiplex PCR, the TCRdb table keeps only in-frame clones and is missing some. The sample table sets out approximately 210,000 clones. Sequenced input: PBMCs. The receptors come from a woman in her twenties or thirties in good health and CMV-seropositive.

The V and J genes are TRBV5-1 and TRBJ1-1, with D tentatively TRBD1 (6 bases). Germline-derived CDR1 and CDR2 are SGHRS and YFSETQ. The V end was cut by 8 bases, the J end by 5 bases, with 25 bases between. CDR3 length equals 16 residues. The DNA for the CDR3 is TGCGCCAGTTCGGGTTTATCTGGGTGGGGGCAGACTGAAGCTTTCTTT. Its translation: CASSGLSGWGQTEAFF.

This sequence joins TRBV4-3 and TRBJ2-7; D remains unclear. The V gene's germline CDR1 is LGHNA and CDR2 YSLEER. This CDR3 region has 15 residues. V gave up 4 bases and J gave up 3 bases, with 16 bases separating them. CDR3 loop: CASSLLAGAFYEQYF. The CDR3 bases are TGCGCCAGCAGCCTACTCGCAGGTGCCTTCTACGAGCAGTACTTC.

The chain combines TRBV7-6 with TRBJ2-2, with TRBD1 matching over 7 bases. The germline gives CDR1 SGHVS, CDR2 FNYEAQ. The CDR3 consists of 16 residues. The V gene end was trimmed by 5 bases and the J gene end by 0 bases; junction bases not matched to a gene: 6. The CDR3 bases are TGTGCCAGCAGCACACGACAGGGTACGAACACCGGGGAGCTGTTTTTT. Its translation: CASSTRQGTNTGELFF.

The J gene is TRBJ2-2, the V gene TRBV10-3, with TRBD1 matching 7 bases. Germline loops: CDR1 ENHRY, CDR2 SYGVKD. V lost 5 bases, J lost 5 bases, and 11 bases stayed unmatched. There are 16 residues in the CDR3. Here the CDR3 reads CAISKTGTASTGELFF. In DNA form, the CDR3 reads TGTGCCATCAGTAAGACCGGGACAGCGAGTACCGGGGAGCTGTTTTTT.

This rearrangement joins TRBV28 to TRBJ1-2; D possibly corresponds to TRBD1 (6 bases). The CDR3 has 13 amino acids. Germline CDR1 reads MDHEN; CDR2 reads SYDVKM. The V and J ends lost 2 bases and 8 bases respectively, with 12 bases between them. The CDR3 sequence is CASSLTGSRGYTF. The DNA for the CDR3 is TGTGCCAGCAGTTTAACAGGGTCCAGGGGCTACACCTTC.

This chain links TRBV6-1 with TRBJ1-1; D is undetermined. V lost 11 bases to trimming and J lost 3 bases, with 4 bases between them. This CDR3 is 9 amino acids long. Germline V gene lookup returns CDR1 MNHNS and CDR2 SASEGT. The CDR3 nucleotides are TGTGCCCCGGACACTGAAGCTTTCTTT. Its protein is CAPDTEAFF.

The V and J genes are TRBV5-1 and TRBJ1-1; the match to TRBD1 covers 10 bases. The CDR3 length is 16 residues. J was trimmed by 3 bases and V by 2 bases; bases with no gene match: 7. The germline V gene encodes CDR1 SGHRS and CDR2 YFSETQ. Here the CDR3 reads CASSLMTGGEDTEAFF. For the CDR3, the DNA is TGCGCCAGCAGCTTAATGACAGGGGGCGAGGACACTGAAGCTTTCTTT. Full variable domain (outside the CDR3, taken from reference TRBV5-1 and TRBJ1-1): KAGVTQTPRYLIKTRGQQVTLSCSPISGHRSVSWYQQTPGQGLQFLFEYFSETQRNKGNFPGRFSGRQFSNSRSEMNVSTLELGDSALYLCASSLMTGGEDTEAFFGQGTRLTVV.

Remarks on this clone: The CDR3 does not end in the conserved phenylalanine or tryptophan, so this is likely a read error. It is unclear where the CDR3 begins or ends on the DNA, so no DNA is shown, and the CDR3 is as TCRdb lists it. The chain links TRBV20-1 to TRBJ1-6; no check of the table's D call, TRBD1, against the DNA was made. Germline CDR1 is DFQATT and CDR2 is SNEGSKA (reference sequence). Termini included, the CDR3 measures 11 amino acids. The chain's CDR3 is CNPPPGQVLFT.

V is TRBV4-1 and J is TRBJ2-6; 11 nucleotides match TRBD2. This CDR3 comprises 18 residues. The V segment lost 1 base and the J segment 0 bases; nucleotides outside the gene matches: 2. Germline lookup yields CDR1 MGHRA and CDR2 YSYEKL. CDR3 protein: CASSQGLAGSSGANVLTF. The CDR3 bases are TGCGCCAGCAGCCAAGGACTAGCGGGGAGCTCTGGGGCCAACGTCCTGACTTTC.

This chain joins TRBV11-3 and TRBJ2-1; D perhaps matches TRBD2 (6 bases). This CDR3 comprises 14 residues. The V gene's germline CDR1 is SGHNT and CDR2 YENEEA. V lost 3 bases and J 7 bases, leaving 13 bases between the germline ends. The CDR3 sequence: CASSLFGGSNEQFF. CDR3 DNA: TGTGCCAGCAGCTTGTTTGGAGGGTCGAATGAGCAGTTCTTC.